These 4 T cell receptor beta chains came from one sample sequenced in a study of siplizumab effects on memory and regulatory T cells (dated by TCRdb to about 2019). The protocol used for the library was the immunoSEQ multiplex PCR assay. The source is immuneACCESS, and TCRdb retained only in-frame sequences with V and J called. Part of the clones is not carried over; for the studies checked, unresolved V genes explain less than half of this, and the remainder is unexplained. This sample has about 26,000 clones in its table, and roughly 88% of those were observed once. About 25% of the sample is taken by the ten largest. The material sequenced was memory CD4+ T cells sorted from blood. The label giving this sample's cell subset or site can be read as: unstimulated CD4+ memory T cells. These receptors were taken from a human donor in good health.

This CDR3 reads CASWAGFSGANVLTF. The CDR3 DNA is TGTGCCAGCTGGGCAGGCTTCTCTGGGGCCAACGTCCTGACTTTC. This chain uses TRBV18 with TRBJ2-6; D call uncertain. Per germline, CDR1 KGHSH and CDR2 LQKENI. Between the trimmed V and J ends, which lost 7 bases and 0 bases, there was a span of 10 bases. The CDR3 sequence is 15 residues long. Full variable domain (outside the CDR3, taken from reference TRBV18 and TRBJ2-6): NAGVMQNPRHLVRRRGQEARLRCSPMKGHSHVYWYRQLPEEGLKFMVYLQKENIIDESGMPKERFSAEFPKEGPSILRIQQVVRGDSAAYFCASWAGFSGANVLTFGAGSRLTVL.

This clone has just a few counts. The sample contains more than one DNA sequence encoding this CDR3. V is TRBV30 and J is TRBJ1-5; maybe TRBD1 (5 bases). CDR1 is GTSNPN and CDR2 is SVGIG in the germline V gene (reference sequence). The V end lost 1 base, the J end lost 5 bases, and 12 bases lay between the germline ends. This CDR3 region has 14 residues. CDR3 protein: CAWSGAGGDQPQHF. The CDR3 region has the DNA TGTGCCTGGAGTGGGGCTGGAGGGGATCAGCCCCAGCATTTT.

CDR3 sequence reads: CAITPTHTGELFF. The CDR3 region has the DNA TGTGCCATCACCCCGACTCACACCGGGGAGCTGTTTTTT. V usage is TRBV10-3 and J usage is TRBJ2-2, with no clear D. Trimming cost V 7 bases and J 3 bases, with 9 bases left between them. The CDR3 spans 13 residues. Germline V lookup: CDR1 ENHRY, CDR2 SYGVKD.

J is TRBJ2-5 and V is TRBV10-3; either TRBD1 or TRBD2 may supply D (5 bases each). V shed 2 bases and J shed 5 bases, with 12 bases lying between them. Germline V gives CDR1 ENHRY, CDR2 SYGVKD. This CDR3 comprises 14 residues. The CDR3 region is CAISEIGGGETQYF. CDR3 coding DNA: TGTGCCATCAGTGAGATTGGGGGTGGGGAGACCCAGTACTTC.